This TCR beta chain was captured by sequencing in a study of T cell changes during pregnancy in multiple sclerosis. Measured with immunoSEQ multiplex PCR; TCRdb has only the in-frame clones, and not every one. The data hold over 50,000 clones, with approximately 90% observed a single time. Germline CDR1 MNHEY, CDR2 SMNVEV (reference sequence). The CDR3 runs 15 residues. Unmatched junction bases numbered 8, after V lost 6 bases and J lost 9 bases. This TCR derives from a female donor in good health, enrolled as a control in a pregnancy study. The material sequenced was peripheral blood, taken in the first trimester of pregnancy. The V and J genes are TRBV27 and TRBJ2-1, with 13 positions matching TRBD2. The CDR3 loop reads CASSPGTSGISEQFF. In DNA, the CDR3 is TGTGCCAGCAGCCCCGGGACTAGCGGGATAAGTGAGCAGTTCTTC.